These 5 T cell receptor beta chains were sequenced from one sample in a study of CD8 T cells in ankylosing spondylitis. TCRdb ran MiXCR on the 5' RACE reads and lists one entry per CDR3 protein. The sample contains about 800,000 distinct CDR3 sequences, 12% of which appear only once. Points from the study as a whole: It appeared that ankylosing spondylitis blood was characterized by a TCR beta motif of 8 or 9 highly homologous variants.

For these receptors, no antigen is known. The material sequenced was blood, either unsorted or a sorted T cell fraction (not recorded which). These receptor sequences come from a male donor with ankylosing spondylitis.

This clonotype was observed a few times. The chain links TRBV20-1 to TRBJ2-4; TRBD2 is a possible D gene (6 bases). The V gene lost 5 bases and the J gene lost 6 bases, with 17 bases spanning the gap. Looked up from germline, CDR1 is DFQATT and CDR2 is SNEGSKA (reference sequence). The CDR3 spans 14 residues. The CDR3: CSAAPSGVGNIQYF. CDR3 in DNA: TGCAGTGCTGCACCATCGGGGGTCGGAAACATTCAGTACTTC.

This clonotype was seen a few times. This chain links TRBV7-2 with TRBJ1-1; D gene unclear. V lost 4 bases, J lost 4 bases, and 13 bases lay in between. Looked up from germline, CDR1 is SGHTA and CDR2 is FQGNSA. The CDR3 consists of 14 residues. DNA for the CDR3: TGTGCCAGCAGCTCAATGGCGTCAGGCACTGAAGCTTTCTTT. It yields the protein CASSSMASGTEAFF.

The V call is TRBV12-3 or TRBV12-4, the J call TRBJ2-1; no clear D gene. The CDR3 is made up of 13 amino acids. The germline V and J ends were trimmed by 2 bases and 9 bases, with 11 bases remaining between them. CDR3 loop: CASSLRSVGEQFF. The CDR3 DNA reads TGTGCCAGCAGTTTAAGGTCGGTTGGTGAGCAGTTCTTC.

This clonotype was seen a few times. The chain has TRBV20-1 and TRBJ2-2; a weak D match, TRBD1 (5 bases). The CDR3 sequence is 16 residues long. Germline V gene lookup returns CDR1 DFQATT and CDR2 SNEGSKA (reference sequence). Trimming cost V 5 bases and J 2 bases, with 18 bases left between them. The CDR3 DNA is TGCAGTGCTCCCCCCGGTGGGGCTCCAAACACCGGGGAGCTGTTTTTT. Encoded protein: CSAPPGGAPNTGELFF.

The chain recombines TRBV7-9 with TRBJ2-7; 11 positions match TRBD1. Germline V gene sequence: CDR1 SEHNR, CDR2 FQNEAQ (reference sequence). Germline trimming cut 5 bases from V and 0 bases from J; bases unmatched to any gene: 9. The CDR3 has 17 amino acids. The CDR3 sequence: CASSPKTGQGDSYEQYF. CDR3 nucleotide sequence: TGTGCCAGCAGCCCCAAAACGGGACAGGGGGACTCCTACGAGCAGTACTTC.